This T cell receptor beta chain is from a study of blood T cell repertoires in COVID-19. Profiled with immunoSEQ multiplex PCR; TCRdb holds only in-frame clones, not every one. The table includes about 200,000 clones, 70% to 90% detected once. Germline lookup yields CDR1 MDHEN and CDR2 SYDVKM. The V and J ends lost 8 bases and 1 base, in that order; junction bases with no gene match: 4. The CDR3 is made up of 14 amino acids. This clone was recorded only once. This chain joins TRBV28 and TRBJ2-7; TRBD2 agrees at 11 bases. This receptor was obtained from a man aged 50 or older with COVID-19, enrolled during active disease. The sequenced material came from peripheral blood. The CDR3 DNA is TGTGCCAGCGAGACTAGCGGGGAATCCTACGAGCAGTACTTC. It encodes CASETSGESYEQYF.